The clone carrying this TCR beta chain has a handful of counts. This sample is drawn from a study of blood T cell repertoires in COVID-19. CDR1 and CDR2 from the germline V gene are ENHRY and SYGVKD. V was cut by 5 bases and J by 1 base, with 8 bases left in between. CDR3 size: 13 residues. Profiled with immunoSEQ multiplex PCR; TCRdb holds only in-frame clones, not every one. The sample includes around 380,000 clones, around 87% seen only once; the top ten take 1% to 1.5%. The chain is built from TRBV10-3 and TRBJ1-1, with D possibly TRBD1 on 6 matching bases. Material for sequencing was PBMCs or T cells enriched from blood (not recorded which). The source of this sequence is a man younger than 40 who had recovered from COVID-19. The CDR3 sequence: CAISYRENTEAFF. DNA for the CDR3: TGTGCCATCAGTTACAGGGAGAACACTGAAGCTTTCTTT.